What follows are 27 T cell receptor beta chains derived from one specimen sequenced in a study of cytomegalovirus exposure and HLA in healthy donors. Produced via immunoSEQ multiplex PCR; TCRdb's table is partial and in-frame only. This sample carries hundreds of thousands of clones, roughly 91% of them seen once, and the ten largest clones take about 2%. Sequencing was carried out using PBMCs. The origin of the receptors is a woman in her late teens or twenties in good health and CMV-seropositive.

The rearrangement joins TRBV18 to TRBJ2-3, with 9 positions matching TRBD2. Germline lookup yields CDR1 KGHSH and CDR2 LQKENI. V shed 1 base and J 3 bases; nucleotides not matched to a gene: 5. CDR3 size: 16 residues. The CDR3 DNA reads TGTGCCAGCTCACCACTGAGCGGGAGGAGGACAGATACGCAGTATTTT. As protein: CASSPLSGRRTDTQYF.

J is TRBJ2-1 and V is TRBV4-2, with 8 bases matching TRBD2. The CDR3 runs 18 residues. Germline V CDR1 and CDR2: LGHNA, YNFKEQ. With V trimmed by 0 bases and J by 4 bases, 11 bases remained unmatched. The DNA of the CDR3 is TGTGCCAGCAGCCAAGATAAATTCGGGACGGGAGGGTACAATGAGCAGTTCTTC. Amino acid sequence: CASSQDKFGTGGYNEQFF.

The rearrangement uses TRBV5-1 and TRBJ2-5; possibly TRBD1 for D (6 bases). CDR1 and CDR2 from the germline V gene are SGHRS and YFSETQ. V was pared by 2 bases and J by 3 bases, with 14 bases between. The CDR3 is made up of 15 amino acids. Here the CDR3 DNA reads TGCGCCAGCAGCTTAGGGGGTCGGGGCGAAGAGACCCAGTACTTC. Translated, it gives CASSLGGRGEETQYF.

The chain uses TRBV7-9 and TRBJ1-5; tentatively, D is TRBD1 (6 bases). V lost 5 bases and J lost 4, with 15 bases in between. This CDR3 is 15 amino acids long. Looked up from germline, CDR1 is SEHNR and CDR2 is FQNEAQ (reference sequence). The chain's CDR3 is CASSGGAALNQPQHF. For the CDR3, the DNA is TGTGCCAGCAGCGGGGGGGCAGCGCTGAATCAGCCCCAGCATTTT.

The genes are TRBV11-2 and TRBJ2-1; TRBD2 matches 12 bases. From germline, CDR1 is SGHAT and CDR2 FQNNGV. The CDR3 runs to 15 residues. Trimming at V came to 1 base and at J to 10 bases, leaving 5 bases not matched to a gene. CDR3 amino acids: CASSLAPSGRAEQFF. The DNA of the CDR3 is TGTGCCAGCAGCTTAGCGCCTAGCGGGAGGGCGGAGCAGTTCTTC.

This chain connects TRBV9 to TRBJ1-1; D is perhaps TRBD1 (6 bases). CDR3 length: 14 residues. The V end was cut by 0 bases, the J end by 11 bases, with 17 bases between. The V gene's germline CDR1 is SGDLS and CDR2 YYNGEE. CDR3 amino acids: CASSVVTGSGRAFF. The CDR3 nucleotides are TGTGCCAGCAGCGTAGTAACAGGGTCCGGGAGGGCTTTCTTT.

This clone has just a few counts. For the CDR3, the DNA is TGTGCCAGCAGTGAACAGATGATGGGCCAGCCCCAGCATTTT. As protein: CASSEQMMGQPQHF. The chain employs TRBV2 and TRBJ1-5; D not resolved. CDR3 length equals 14 residues. With 2 bases removed from V and 7 bases from J, the gap between germline ends came to 12 bases. The germline V gene encodes CDR1 SNHLY and CDR2 FYNNEI.

This clone was observed a single time. The chain is built from TRBV12-1 and TRBJ2-7; the table's D gene call, TRBD1, was not cross checked with the DNA. TRBV12-1 is a pseudogene. The CDR3 totals 17 residues. This CDR3 reads CASSPLTPGQDTYEQYF. Here the CDR3 DNA reads TGTGCCAGCAGCCCGCTAACGCCGGGACAGGACACCTACGAGCAGTACTTC.

This rearrangement joins TRBV28 to TRBJ1-5; D unclear. With 9 bases removed from V and 1 base from J, the gap between germline ends came to 19 bases. This CDR3 has 16 residues. Germline-derived CDR1 and CDR2 are MDHEN and SYDVKM. CDR3 region: CASSQIARRSNQPQHF. The CDR3 DNA reads as TGTGCCAGTTCCCAAATCGCCAGGAGGAGCAATCAGCCCCAGCATTTT.

The chain carries TRBV4-2 and TRBJ2-1; a weak D match, TRBD2 (6 bases). The CDR3 covers 17 residues. The germline gives CDR1 LGHNA, CDR2 YNFKEQ. V lost 0 bases and J lost 7, with 19 bases in between. The CDR3 region is CASSQDLGGGGRNEQFF. The CDR3 nucleotides are TGTGCCAGCAGCCAAGATCTCGGGGGTGGCGGGCGAAATGAGCAGTTCTTC.

The rearrangement joins TRBV10-2 to TRBJ2-3, with 12 nucleotides matching TRBD2. Trimming removed 2 bases from V and 0 bases from J; junction bases left unmatched: 3. Per the germline V gene, CDR1 is WSHSY and CDR2 is SAAADI. This CDR3 spans 17 amino acids. This CDR3 is CASSEASGRASTDTQYF. The CDR3 nucleotides are TGCGCCAGCAGTGAGGCTAGCGGGAGGGCTAGCACAGATACGCAGTATTTT.

The sample holds one count of this clone. The chain carries TRBV6-4 and TRBJ2-3, with 7 bases matching TRBD2. The CDR3 consists of 15 residues. Germline V gene sequence: CDR1 MRHNA, CDR2 SNTAGT. J lost 4 bases, V lost 0 bases, and 4 bases had no gene match. The CDR3 nucleotides read TGTGCCAGCAGTGACTCCGGGGGAGGGCCAGATACGCAGTATTTT. Amino acids: CASSDSGGGPDTQYF.

V gene TRBV2 combines with J gene TRBJ1-3, with TRBD1 matching 7 bases. From germline, CDR1 is SNHLY and CDR2 FYNNEI. This CDR3 region has 15 residues. V shed 7 bases, J shed 0 bases, and the junction held 6 bases outside the gene matches. The CDR3 region is CASTWDSPSGNTIYF. The CDR3 nucleotides read TGTGCCAGCACTTGGGACAGTCCCTCTGGAAACACCATATATTTT.

This clone was detected a few times. The chain employs TRBV7-6 and TRBJ2-7; the D gene is possibly TRBD1 (6 bases). V gave up 4 bases and J gave up 1 base, with 14 bases separating them. The CDR3 has 15 amino acids. Germline assignment: CDR1 SGHVS and CDR2 FNYEAQ. CDR3 sequence reads: CASSSGGGRSYEQYF. CDR3 nucleotides: TGTGCCAGCAGCTCTGGGGGCGGAAGGTCCTACGAGCAGTACTTC.

In this sample, this clone turned up once. The CDR3 carries no conserved terminal phenylalanine or tryptophan, so it likely arises from a read error. No DNA is shown, since the ends of the CDR3 on it are uncertain; the CDR3 is the one TCRdb lists. V gene TRBV12-2 combines with J gene TRBJ2-7; the listed D gene, TRBD2, was not tested against the DNA. TRBV12-2 is recorded as a pseudogene. Including both end residues, the CDR3 is 11 amino acids long. CDR3 region: CASRSPPAPTI.

This clone was counted between two and nine times. The rearrangement joins TRBV25-1 to TRBJ2-1; 10 bases are a match to TRBD2. Germline V lookup: CDR1 MGHDK, CDR2 SYGVNS. This CDR3 contains 14 residues. Trimming removed 7 bases from V and 5 bases from J; junction bases left unmatched: 5. The DNA of the CDR3 is TGTGCCAGCAAGGCTAGCGGGGGTGACAATGAGCAGTTCTTC. Translated: CASKASGGDNEQFF. Combining the CDR3 with reference TRBV25-1 and TRBJ2-1 gives the whole variable domain EADIYQTPRYLVIGTGKKITLECSQTMGHDKMYWYQQDPGMELHLIHYSYGVNSTEKGDLSSESTVSRIRTEHFPLTLESARPSHTSQYLCASKASGGDNEQFFGPGTRLTVL.

J is TRBJ2-7 and V is TRBV27, with 8 bases identical to TRBD2. Trimming cost V 4 bases and J 4 bases; bases outside gene matches: 9. The CDR3 totals 15 residues. In germline, CDR1 is MNHEY, CDR2 SMNVEV (reference sequence). The CDR3 DNA reads TGTGCCAGCAGTTCCCGGGGTAGCGGGATATACGAGCAGTACTTC. This codes for CASSSRGSGIYEQYF.

Notes on this clone: The same CDR3 is also encoded by other DNA sequences in this sample. This chain uses TRBV5-1 with TRBJ1-1, with 8 bases lining up with TRBD1. From germline, CDR1 is SGHRS and CDR2 YFSETQ. With 0 bases clipped from V and 3 bases from J, the junction kept 1 base outside the gene matches. CDR3 length: 14 amino acids. The DNA for the CDR3 is TGCGCCAGCAGCTTGGCAGGGGGCTACACTGAAGCTTTCTTT. Translating it yields CASSLAGGYTEAFF.

The CDR3 bases are TGTGCCAGCAGTCTAGGGGTTGACAATCAGCCCCAGCATTTT. Its protein product is CASSLGVDNQPQHF. The chain links TRBV6-1 to TRBJ1-5; a possible D gene is TRBD1 (5 bases). This CDR3 is 14 amino acids long. The germline V gene has CDR1 MNHNS and CDR2 SASEGT. Trimming removed 5 bases at V and 3 bases at J, with 11 bases between.

The V and J genes are TRBV19 and TRBJ1-3; D may be TRBD1 (6 bases). The length of the CDR3 is 13 residues. Germline lookup yields CDR1 LNHDA and CDR2 SQIVND (reference sequence). V was clipped by 6 bases and J by 2 bases, with 8 bases between them. For the CDR3, the DNA is TGTGCCAGTAGAGGGACAACTGGAAACACCATATATTTT. This gives the protein CASRGTTGNTIYF. Looking up the rest from reference TRBV19 and TRBJ1-3 gives the full variable domain: DGGITQSPKYLFRKEGQNVTLSCEQNLNHDAMYWYRQDPGQGLRLIYYSQIVNDFQKGDIAEGYSVSREKKESFPLTVTSAQKNPTAFYLCASRGTTGNTIYFGEGSWLTVV.

The CDR3 nucleotides read TGCGCCAGCAGTGACGCCGGGACACCCCCTGTGGAGCAGTACTTC. This gives the protein CASSDAGTPPVEQYF. The rearrangement joins TRBV10-1 to TRBJ2-7; the D gene is possibly TRBD1 (6 bases). The V end lost 3 bases, the J end lost 7 bases, and 19 bases lay between the germline ends. Germline CDR1 WNHNN, CDR2 SYGVQD (reference sequence). The CDR3 consists of 15 residues.

In nucleotides, the CDR3 is TGTGCCATCAGAGACTTCTCCTACAATGAGCAGTTCTTC. Translated, it gives CAIRDFSYNEQFF. The chain recombines TRBV10-3 with TRBJ2-1; D unclear. Germline V gene data show CDR1 as ENHRY and CDR2 as SYGVKD. V lost 6 bases and J lost 0, with 6 bases in between. CDR3 size: 13 residues.

The chain uses TRBV9 and TRBJ1-3; weak D call: TRBD1 (5 bases). This CDR3 comprises 21 residues. Germline-derived CDR1 and CDR2 are SGDLS and YYNGEE. V was pared by 1 base and J by 4 bases, with 30 bases between. CDR3 sequence: CASSVTTPSVWGVMGGNTIYF. Written as DNA, the CDR3 is TGTGCCAGCAGCGTAACTACCCCCTCAGTTTGGGGGGTCATGGGAGGAAACACCATATATTTT.

The rearrangement joins TRBV19 to TRBJ1-5; 9 nucleotides match TRBD1. The V gene's germline CDR1 is LNHDA and CDR2 SQIVND (reference sequence). The CDR3 consists of 14 residues. J gave up 6 bases and V 5 bases, and 5 bases lay outside the gene matches. CDR3: CASSVDRGGQPQHF. As DNA, the CDR3 is TGTGCCAGTAGTGTGGACAGGGGTGGTCAGCCCCAGCATTTT.

The V call is TRBV5-1, the J call TRBJ2-7; 9 positions match TRBD1. The CDR3 covers 17 residues. V shed 4 bases, J shed 3 bases, and the junction held 14 bases outside the gene matches. Germline CDR1 and CDR2: SGHRS and YFSETQ. CDR3 loop: CASSPQQGAFSFYEQYF. The CDR3 coding sequence is TGCGCCAGCAGCCCCCAACAGGGGGCTTTTAGTTTCTACGAGCAGTACTTC. The whole variable domain, filled in from reference TRBV5-1 and TRBJ2-7, reads KAGVTQTPRYLIKTRGQQVTLSCSPISGHRSVSWYQQTPGQGLQFLFEYFSETQRNKGNFPGRFSGRQFSNSRSEMNVSTLELGDSALYLCASSPQQGAFSFYEQYFGPGTRLTVT.

This clone was seen a handful of times. The V and J genes are TRBV5-1 and TRBJ2-7, with 7 bases fitting TRBD1. Looked up from germline, CDR1 is SGHRS and CDR2 is YFSETQ. This CDR3 is built from 13 residues. J lost 2 bases, V lost 4 bases, and 3 bases had no gene match. The CDR3: CASSPQGAYEQYF. CDR3 in DNA: TGCGCCAGCAGCCCGCAGGGGGCCTACGAGCAGTACTTC.

This clone has at least ten counts. The chain joins TRBV5-1 to TRBJ1-1; no definite D call. CDR3 length equals 14 residues. The ends were cut back, 3 bases at V and 3 bases at J, with 12 bases in the middle. Germline CDR1 SGHRS, CDR2 YFSETQ. CDR3 in amino acids: CASSSIEGDTEAFF. As DNA, the CDR3 is TGCGCCAGCAGCTCGATTGAGGGTGACACTGAAGCTTTCTTT.